These 8 T cell receptor beta chains were all obtained from the same sample, sequenced in a study of tumor and adjacent non-tumor tissue in lung cancer. This sample's RNA came from whole unsorted tissue. The normal lung tissue was taken more than 3 cm from the tumor edge. Three rounds of nested PCR, following a modified ARM-PCR protocol, produced the TCRbeta library. TCRdb analysed the multiplex PCR reads with MiXCR anew, one entry per CDR3 protein. Counted here are some 70,000 distinct CDR3 sequences, about two thirds occurring once; the ten biggest clones make up 25% to 35%. The sequencing sample was made of distant non-tumor lung tissue. Source of these receptors: a woman aged 45-65 years with non-small cell lung cancer.

A word on this clonotype: One end of the junction does not line up with germline, which may come from a read error. V and J are TRBV5-6 and TRBJ2-3; 10 bases map to TRBD1. CDR3 length: 16 residues. Per germline, CDR1 SGHDT and CDR2 YYEEEE. The CDR3 DNA sequence: TGTGCCAGCAGCCGTACATCGACAGGGGGCATGGATATGCAGTATTTT. It yields the protein CASSRTSTGGMDMQYF.

Turning to this clonotype: The junction differs from germline at one of its ends, possibly a read error. The J gene is TRBJ1-1, the V gene TRBV20-1; D possibly corresponds to TRBD1 (5 bases). Germline CDR1 DFQATT, CDR2 SNEGSKA (reference sequence). The CDR3 length is 13 residues. In DNA form, the CDR3 reads TGTATTGCGACCCCGTTCTGGGGGACTGAAGCTTTCTTT. Translation gives CIATPFWGTEAFF.

This clonotype has only one observation. The chain couples TRBV4-1 to TRBJ2-1, with D perhaps TRBD2 (6 bases). The CDR3 is 18 amino acids. Germline CDR1 and CDR2: MGHRA and YSYEKL. V was clipped by 0 bases and J by 5 bases, with 20 bases between them. The CDR3 loop reads CASSQEGGGRLWHNEQFF. DNA for the CDR3: TGCGCCAGCAGCCAAGAGGGGGGTGGGCGGTTGTGGCACAATGAGCAGTTCTTC.

This chain joins TRBV20-1 and TRBJ2-7; 12 bases are a match to TRBD2. The CDR3 contains 18 residues. CDR1 DFQATT and CDR2 SNEGSKA come from the germline V gene (reference sequence). Trimming took 7 bases from V and 0 from J; bases not matched to a gene: 16. CDR3 sequence: CSDSEGLAGIPASYEQYF. CDR3 coding DNA: TGCAGTGATAGTGAGGGACTAGCGGGTATCCCGGCCTCCTACGAGCAGTACTTC.

This clonotype has only a few counts. This may be a read error, as it is one base from a much larger clone. The rearrangement links TRBV20-1 to TRBJ1-1; maybe TRBD1 (5 bases). V lost 0 bases and J lost 3, with 8 bases in between. The CDR3 spans 13 residues. From germline, CDR1 is DFQATT and CDR2 SNEGSKA (reference sequence). The chain's CDR3 is CSARDRGHTEAFF. Here the CDR3 DNA reads TGCAGTGCTAGAGACCGGGGCCACACTGAAGCTTTCTTT.

This clonotype was recorded at least ten times. The J gene is TRBJ2-3, the V gene TRBV29-1; the match to TRBD2 covers 16 bases. This CDR3 is 15 amino acids long. Germline V gene data show CDR1 as SQVTM and CDR2 as ANQGSEA. J was trimmed by 8 bases and V by 6 bases; bases with no gene match: 8. The CDR3 nucleotides are TGCAGCGTGACCCCGGGACTAGCGGGAGGGGGTACGCAGTATTTT. It translates to CSVTPGLAGGGTQYF.

A note on this clonotype: A read error may be the cause here, since a much bigger clone is one base away. Given the absence of the conserved phenylalanine or tryptophan at the CDR3 end, a read error is likely. The chain is built from TRBV28 and TRBJ1-6, with unresolved D. Between the trimmed V and J ends, which lost 1 base and 9 bases, there was a span of 13 bases. Germline CDR1 is MDHEN and CDR2 is SYDVKM. CDR3 size: 15 residues. In DNA, the CDR3 is TGTGCCAGCAGTTTATACGGCTGGAGACGTTCACCCCTCCACATT. Its translation is CASSLYGWRRSPLHI.

The chain employs TRBV4-2 and TRBJ1-5, with D tentatively TRBD1 (5 bases). The DNA end lines up better with TRBJ2-3; the J call may be wrong. Per germline, CDR1 LGHNA and CDR2 YNFKEQ. The CDR3 is 13 residues long. The DNA for the CDR3 is TGTGCCGGCACCCAAGATAGGGGTCAGCCCCAGTATTTT. Translated, it gives CAGTQDRGQPQYF.